This T cell receptor beta chain originates from a study of early T cells in non-severe SARS-CoV-2 infection. TCRdb ran MiXCR on the 5' RACE reads and lists one entry per CDR3 protein. The data show roughly 69,000 distinct CDR3 sequences, roughly a tenth seen once. V lost 2 bases, J lost 0 bases, and 1 base stayed unmatched. The V gene's germline CDR1 is SGHNT and CDR2 YYREEE (reference sequence). CDR3 size: 15 residues. The table lists this clonotype with a few counts. The V gene is TRBV5-4, the J gene TRBJ2-1; TRBD2 agrees at 8 bases. This clonotype was sampled from an adult who was a healthcare worker with PCR-confirmed SARS-CoV-2 infection or an uninfected control (not recorded which). The sequenced sample was whole blood. The CDR3 DNA is TGTGCCAGCAGCTTTCGGGGGGGCTCCTACAATGAGCAGTTCTTC. Residues: CASSFRGGSYNEQFF.